These T cell receptor beta chains were read from a single sample in a study of cytomegalovirus exposure and HLA in healthy donors. Sequencing was performed with immunoSEQ multiplex PCR; in TCRdb, only in-frame clones are kept and a portion is missing. The table shows 100,000 to 150,000 clones, with roughly 80% occurring only once. The sample was PBMCs. All receptors come from a woman aged 55-69 years in good health and CMV-seronegative. Both conserved end residues are part of each CDR3. Each record gives: D gene, V gene, J gene, clone size, CDR3 protein, CDR3 DNA. A D gene is named only where the DNA matches it firmly. Size tells how often a clone was seen (once, few, many) or the class of an expanded clone, and some rows leave it out.

>.|TRBV7-2|TRBJ1-1|.
CASSLVAGGNTEAFF
TGTGCCAGCAGCTTAGTCGCGGGGGGGAACACTGAAGCTTTCTTT
>TRBD2|TRBV7-9|TRBJ2-1|.
CASSYGEGRVFF
TGTGCCAGCAGCTACGGGGAGGGTCGGGTGTTCTTC
>.|TRBV18|TRBJ1-1|.
CASSPQGVPFNTEAFF
TGTGCCAGCTCACCACAGGGGGTACCCTTTAACACTGAAGCTTTCTTT
>.|TRBV19|TRBJ2-1|.
CASSIDLASQFF
TGTGCCAGTAGTATAGATCTGGCCTCGCAGTTCTTC
>.|TRBV5-1|TRBJ2-7|.
CASSFSDSPFLYEQYF
TGCGCCAGCAGCTTCTCGGACAGCCCTTTTCTCTACGAGCAGTACTTC
>TRBD2|TRBV28|TRBJ2-3|.
CASSSLTSGATDTQYF
TGTGCCAGCAGTTCTCTAACTAGCGGGGCCACAGATACGCAGTATTTT
>.|TRBV25-1|TRBJ1-4|few
CASSRVATNEKLFF
TGTGCCAGCAGTAGAGTCGCAACTAATGAAAAACTGTTTTTT
>TRBD1|TRBV29-1|TRBJ1-2|once
CSVGDRGSVAGNGYTF
TGCAGCGTCGGGGACAGGGGGAGTGTCGCGGGGAATGGCTACACCTTC
>.|TRBV2|TRBJ2-2|once
CASSGQALNTGELFF
TGTGCCAGCAGTGGTCAGGCCTTGAACACCGGGGAGCTGTTTTTT
>.|TRBV5-1|TRBJ2-2|.
CASSEAPGAGTGELFF
TGCGCCAGCAGCGAGGCCCCCGGGGCGGGGACCGGGGAGCTGTTTTTT
>TRBD1|TRBV7-9|TRBJ1-2|.
CASSLVNGGRGRRGYTF
TGTGCCAGCAGCTTAGTTAATGGGGGCAGGGGGCGGCGGGGCTACACCTTC
>TRBD2|TRBV5-6|TRBJ2-3|few
CASSWAGTSATDTQYF
TGTGCCAGCAGCTGGGCCGGGACTAGCGCCACAGATACGCAGTATTTT
>.|TRBV6-1|TRBJ2-3|.
CASIQGNRFADTQYF
TGTGCCAGCATCCAGGGGAATAGATTCGCAGATACGCAGTATTTT
>.|TRBV19|TRBJ2-3|once
CASSRGRTDTQYF
TGTGCCAGTAGTAGGGGGAGGACAGATACGCAGTATTTT
>.|TRBV5-6|TRBJ2-7|.
CASSLAWRAEDREQYF
TGTGCCAGCAGCTTGGCTTGGCGGGCGGAGGACCGCGAGCAGTACTTC
>.|TRBV11-2|TRBJ2-3|.
CASSLARGTSTDTQYF
TGTGCCAGCAGCTTAGCGCGGGGAACTAGCACAGATACGCAGTATTTT
>.|TRBV4-2|TRBJ2-5|.
CASSQDPAGTSETQYF
TGTGCCAGCAGCCAAGATCCGGCGGGAACTTCGGAGACCCAGTACTTC
>.|TRBV28|TRBJ1-3|.
CASSLIQRAGNTIYF
TGTGCCAGCAGTTTAATTCAGCGGGCGGGAAACACCATATATTTT
>TRBD1|TRBV7-2|TRBJ1-2|.
CASSSITGEVFGHYGYTF
TGTGCCAGCAGCTCAATTACAGGGGAGGTGTTTGGTCATTATGGCTACACCTTC
>.|TRBV4-1|TRBJ2-7|.
CASSQDRQGEQYF
TGTGCCAGCAGCCAAGATCGTCAGGGAGAGCAGTACTTC
>TRBD1|TRBV6-1|TRBJ1-5|once
CASSEGRRGWDRERGQPQHF
TGTGCCAGCAGTGAAGGACGGAGGGGCTGGGACAGGGAGAGGGGTCAGCCCCAGCATTTT
>TRBD1|TRBV27|TRBJ1-5|.
CASSRSLDRGGNQPQHF
TGTGCCAGCAGTCGATCCCTCGACAGGGGCGGCAATCAGCCCCAGCATTTT
>TRBD1|TRBV6-1|TRBJ2-7|.
CASSGTGWEQYF
TGTGCCAGCAGTGGGACAGGGTGGGAGCAGTACTTC
>TRBD2|TRBV5-1|TRBJ2-1|few
CASSLGGTSGGRGFF
TGCGCCAGCAGCTTGGGTGGGACTAGCGGGGGAAGAGGGTTCTTC
>.|TRBV19|TRBJ2-4|.
CASRGLAKNIQYF
TGTGCCAGCCGAGGTCTAGCCAAAAACATTCAGTACTTC
>TRBD1|TRBV11-2|TRBJ1-4|.
CASGQGQSNEKLFF
TGTGCCAGCGGTCAGGGACAGAGTAATGAAAAACTGTTTTTT
>TRBD2|TRBV5-1|TRBJ2-7|once
CASSFSSGRDYEQYF
TGCGCCAGCAGCTTCTCTAGCGGGAGAGATTACGAGCAGTACTTC
>.|TRBV2|TRBJ1-6|.
CASSPGVTLHF
TGTGCCAGCAGCCCCGGGGTCACCCTCCACTTT
>.|TRBV5-4|TRBJ2-7|.
CASSPRQASYEQYF
TGTGCCAGCAGCCCGCGACAGGCGTCCTACGAGCAGTACTTC
>.|TRBV10-3|TRBJ1-3|.
CAISESFDISGNTIYF
TGTGCCATCAGTGAGTCCTTCGACATCTCTGGAAACACCATATATTTT
>.|TRBV7-3|TRBJ2-3|few
CASTPGSGDTQYF
TGTGCCAGCACCCCCGGTAGCGGAGATACGCAGTATTTT
>TRBD1|TRBV7-9|TRBJ2-7|.
CASSEPGTGIYEQYF
TGTGCCAGCAGCGAACCCGGGACAGGGATCTACGAGCAGTACTTC
>TRBD1|TRBV27|TRBJ1-6|.
CASKGTVDSPLHF
TGTGCCAGCAAGGGGACAGTCGATTCACCCCTCCACTTT
>.|TRBV2|TRBJ2-1|.
CASSGLINEQFF
TGTGCCAGCTCTGGGCTTATCAATGAGCAGTTCTTC
>TRBD2|TRBV7-7|TRBJ2-3|few
CASSPGGRTDTQYF
TGTGCTAGCAGCCCGGGGGGTAGGACAGATACGCAGTATTTT
>TRBD1|TRBV19|TRBJ1-5|.
CASSPGVWRQGASNQPQHF
TGTGCCAGTAGCCCAGGGGTGTGGAGACAGGGGGCCAGCAATCAGCCCCAGCATTTT
>.|TRBV4-1|TRBJ1-1|.
CASSQDLEGHQSRDTEAFF
TGCGCCAGCAGCCAAGATTTAGAGGGACATCAAAGTAGGGACACTGAAGCTTTCTTT
>.|TRBV9|TRBJ1-3|.
CASSTGVRVHVGNTIYF
TGTGCCAGCAGCACCGGCGTCCGGGTTCATGTCGGAAACACCATATATTTT
>TRBD1|TRBV30|TRBJ2-3|.
CAWSGTGGLSTDTQYF
TGTGCCTGGAGTGGGACAGGGGGTTTGAGCACAGATACGCAGTATTTT
>TRBD2|TRBV6-6|TRBJ2-3|.
CASSPGLGPDTQYF
TGTGCCAGCAGCCCCGGACTAGGCCCAGATACGCAGTATTTT
>.|TRBV21-1|TRBJ2-1|.
CASTRVLRPDRVGNEQFF
TGTGCCAGCACCAGAGTTCTGCGGCCTGACAGGGTTGGAAATGAGCAGTTCTTC
>.|TRBV19|TRBJ1-2|once
CASSMGTGYGYTF
TGTGCCAGTAGTATGGGGACTGGGTATGGCTACACCTTC
>.|TRBV6-5|TRBJ2-1|.
CASSSTGIRNEQFF
TGTGCCAGCAGTTCAACGGGGATTAGGAATGAGCAGTTCTTC
>.|TRBV11-2|TRBJ2-3|.
CASSASSTPASTDTQYF
TGTGCCAGCAGCGCTAGTAGCACCCCGGCTAGCACAGATACGCAGTATTTT
>TRBD2|TRBV5-1|TRBJ2-7|.
CASVAGEGTYEQYF
TGCGCCAGCGTAGCGGGAGAAGGGACCTACGAGCAGTACTTC
>.|TRBV28|TRBJ2-7|.
CASRGPWGSDEQYF
TGTGCCAGCAGAGGGCCTTGGGGTAGCGACGAGCAGTACTTC
>TRBD2|TRBV7-9|TRBJ2-7|.
CASSPPRGRVYEQYF
TGTGCCAGCAGCCCGCCACGTGGGAGGGTCTACGAGCAGTACTTC
>.|TRBV7-6|TRBJ1-1|.
CASSFSGNGNTEAFF
TGTGCCAGCAGCTTCTCAGGGAACGGGAACACTGAAGCTTTCTTT
>.|TRBV18|TRBJ2-5|once
CASSPGEETQYF
TGTGCCAGCTCCCCAGGGGAGGAGACCCAGTACTTC
>TRBD1|TRBV4-1|TRBJ1-5|few
CASSQVGQGGNQPQHF
TGCGCCAGCAGCCAAGTGGGACAGGGCGGCAATCAGCCCCAGCATTTT
>TRBD2|TRBV5-1|TRBJ2-1|.
CASSGGAGGTYNEQFF
TGCGCCAGCAGCGGCGGCGCGGGAGGCACCTACAATGAGCAGTTCTTC
>.|TRBV28|TRBJ1-2|.
CASSLATGSYGYTF
TGTGCCAGCAGTTTGGCAACAGGGAGCTATGGCTACACCTTC
>TRBD1|TRBV30|TRBJ1-6|once
CAWATGDNSPLHF
TGTGCCTGGGCGACAGGGGATAATTCACCCCTCCACTTT
>TRBD2|TRBV29-1|TRBJ2-7|.
CSVGGLAGGKAYEQYF
TGCAGCGTTGGTGGACTAGCGGGAGGTAAGGCCTACGAGCAGTACTTC
>TRBD2|TRBV11-2|TRBJ2-7|.
CASTSPGLAARGYF
TGTGCCAGCACCTCACCGGGACTAGCGGCGAGGGGGTACTTC
>.|TRBV28|TRBJ2-7|.
CASSSGIYEQYF
TGTGCCAGCAGCTCCGGGATCTACGAGCAGTACTTC
>.|TRBV6-1|TRBJ1-4|few
CASSEAPQANEKLFF
TGTGCCAGCAGTGAAGCTCCCCAGGCAAATGAAAAACTGTTTTTT
>TRBD1|TRBV28|TRBJ1-3|.
CASSFTGGVGNTIYF
TGTGCCAGCAGTTTCACAGGGGGCGTTGGAAACACCATATATTTT
>.|TRBV27|TRBJ2-7|once
CASSLSSGNYEQYF
TGTGCCAGCAGTTTATCTAGCGGAAACTACGAGCAGTACTTC
>TRBD1|TRBV7-3|TRBJ2-2|few
CASSPGTVNTGELFF
TGTGCCAGCAGCCCTGGGACAGTTAACACCGGGGAGCTGTTTTTT